The 15 T cell receptor beta chains listed next were all sequenced from one sample in a study of blood T cell repertoires in COVID-19. The protocol was immunoSEQ multiplex PCR, while the TCRdb copy is restricted to in-frame clones and leaves out a portion. Of tens of thousands of clones listed, around 87% are singletons. Sequencing was carried out using peripheral blood. Receptors were obtained from a woman aged 60 to 75 with acute or convalescent COVID-19.

In its sample, this clone was seen once. The chain recombines TRBV2 with TRBJ1-1; 8 bases fit TRBD1. CDR3 length: 15 amino acids. Trimming took 6 bases from V and 1 from J; bases not matched to a gene: 7. The germline V gene has CDR1 SNHLY and CDR2 FYNNEI. The CDR3 here is CASRDRAMGNTEAFF. CDR3 bases: TGTGCCAGCAGGGACAGGGCCATGGGGAACACTGAAGCTTTCTTT.

The rearrangement joins TRBV7-6 to TRBJ1-5, with 11 bases aligning to TRBD1. Unmatched junction bases numbered 14, after V lost 5 bases and J lost 2 bases. The CDR3 extends over 19 amino acids. Germline V gene sequence: CDR1 SGHVS, CDR2 FNYEAQ. In DNA form, the CDR3 reads TGTGCCAGCAGCCTGACCCCCGGACAGGGGGCTTTAGGCAATCAGCCCCAGCATTTT. This gives the protein CASSLTPGQGALGNQPQHF.

V and J are TRBV5-4 and TRBJ2-5; 8 nucleotides agree with TRBD2. CDR1 SGHNT and CDR2 YYREEE come from the germline V gene (reference sequence). CDR3 length: 12 residues. The ends lost 0 bases at V and 11 bases at J; junction bases unmatched: 3. CDR3 coding DNA: TGTGCCAGCAGCTTGGGACGGGGGGGGCAGTACTTC. Residues: CASSLGRGGQYF.

The chain couples TRBV6-6 to TRBJ2-7; 8 positions match TRBD1. The CDR3 is made up of 16 amino acids. V lost 5 bases to trimming and J lost 0 bases; unmatched junction nucleotides: 9. Germline lookup yields CDR1 MNHNY and CDR2 SVGAGI (reference sequence). CDR3 region: CASSRRTGTGSYEQYV. The CDR3 nucleotides are TGTGCCAGCAGTCGAAGGACGGGGACAGGCTCCTACGAGCAGTACGTC.

The chain uses TRBV6-5 and TRBJ2-3, with a weak D call TRBD2 (5 bases). Trimming pared 5 bases from V and 4 bases from J, leaving 13 bases between. Germline assignment: CDR1 MNHEY and CDR2 SVGAGI. CDR3 length equals 14 residues. This chain's CDR3 is CASSTPGFPDTQYF. The CDR3 DNA reads as TGTGCCAGCAGTACTCCGGGGTTCCCAGATACGCAGTATTTT.

The genes are TRBV7-9 and TRBJ1-6; D call uncertain. Between the trimmed V and J ends, which lost 5 bases and 8 bases, there was a span of 19 bases. The CDR3 consists of 16 residues. Germline CDR1 SEHNR, CDR2 FQNEAQ (reference sequence). In DNA form, the CDR3 reads TGTGCCAGCAGCGTTAACCTAGACCCCATCCATTCACCCCTCCACTTT. Encoded protein: CASSVNLDPIHSPLHF.

The chain is built from TRBV10-1 and TRBJ2-3; 9 bases fit TRBD1. Looked up from germline, CDR1 is WNHNN and CDR2 is SYGVQD (reference sequence). The CDR3 consists of 15 residues. After removal of 3 bases from V and 5 bases from J, the junction contained 6 bases not matched to a gene. The CDR3 loop is CASSELTGGEDTQYF. CDR3 sequence (DNA): TGCGCCAGCAGTGAACTAACAGGGGGCGAAGATACGCAGTATTTT.

The CDR3, as DNA: TGTGCCAGCAGCCAAGAAGTGGGGGCAGGAACAGATACGCAGTATTTT. This sequence encodes CASSQEVGAGTDTQYF. This chain links TRBV3-1 (or the pseudogene TRBV3-2) with TRBJ2-3, with a weak D call TRBD1 (6 bases). This CDR3 comprises 16 residues. CDR1 is LGHDT, CDR2 YNNKEL, per germline (reference sequence). V was clipped by 0 bases and J by 3 bases, with 13 bases between them.

This chain joins TRBV6-5 and TRBJ2-5, with 10 bases lining up with TRBD2. The CDR3 runs 14 residues. Germline V gives CDR1 MNHEY, CDR2 SVGAGI. V was pared by 6 bases and J by 2 bases, with 3 bases of the junction left unmatched. CDR3 coding DNA: TGTGCCAGCAGCAGAGCGGGAGGGCAAGAGACCCAGTACTTC. This codes for CASSRAGGQETQYF.

CDR3 region: CASSWADTGELFF. CDR3 sequence (DNA): TGCGCCAGCAGCTGGGCTGACACCGGGGAGCTGTTTTTT. The chain combines TRBV23-1 with TRBJ2-2; D is ambiguous. TRBV23-1 is noted as an ORF with a role that remains uncertain. This CDR3 contains 13 residues. V was cut by 6 bases and J by 3 bases, with 8 bases left in between.

The chain recombines TRBV24-1 with TRBJ2-2; possibly TRBD1 for D (6 bases). Trimming removed 3 bases from V and 1 base from J, with 11 bases in between. This CDR3 spans 16 amino acids. Per the germline V gene, CDR1 is KGHDR and CDR2 is SFDVKD. The CDR3 loop reads CATSDLRGWNTGELFF. The CDR3, as DNA: TGTGCCACCAGTGATCTAAGGGGGTGGAACACCGGGGAGCTGTTTTTT.

The J gene is TRBJ2-3, the V gene TRBV9, with 11 bases lining up with TRBD2. V lost 0 bases and J lost 5; bases outside the gene matches: 8. The CDR3 consists of 17 residues. In germline, CDR1 is SGDLS, CDR2 YYNGEE. This chain's CDR3 is CASSVGPVGLAGDTQYF. Written as DNA, the CDR3 is TGTGCCAGCAGCGTAGGACCTGTAGGACTAGCGGGAGATACGCAGTATTTT.

The chain is built from TRBV23-1 and TRBJ1-4, with D unresolved. TRBV23-1 is classed as an ORF, of uncertain function. The CDR3 extends over 15 amino acids. V lost 4 bases and J 0 bases, leaving 9 bases between the germline ends. CDR3 sequence (DNA): TGCGCCAGCAGTCGGGCCGGTGCAACTAATGAAAAACTGTTTTTT. The encoded protein is CASSRAGATNEKLFF.

The genes are TRBV6-5 and TRBJ1-3; D gene unclear. Germline CDR1 and CDR2: MNHEY and SVGAGI. The V gene lost 8 bases and the J gene lost 0 bases, with 11 bases spanning the gap. The CDR3 spans 14 residues. DNA for the CDR3: TGTGCCAGCTCTACCTTTAGCTCTGGAAACACCATATATTTT. Translated: CASSTFSSGNTIYF.

The chain is built from TRBV5-1 and TRBJ1-3; 9 bases fit TRBD1. Losses at the gene ends were 3 bases for V and 6 bases for J; bases not matched to a gene: 7. Germline-derived CDR1 and CDR2 are SGHRS and YFSETQ. This CDR3 spans 15 amino acids. The CDR3 sequence: CASSSGDRVVNTIYF. Written as DNA, the CDR3 is TGCGCCAGCAGCTCTGGGGACAGGGTGGTAAACACCATATATTTT. Using reference TRBV5-1 and TRBJ1-3 for the parts outside the CDR3, the full variable domain is KAGVTQTPRYLIKTRGQQVTLSCSPISGHRSVSWYQQTPGQGLQFLFEYFSETQRNKGNFPGRFSGRQFSNSRSEMNVSTLELGDSALYLCASSSGDRVVNTIYFGEGSWLTVV.